Listed below are T cell receptor beta chains from one sample, sequenced in a study of shared clonotypes between healthy human individuals. The data were produced by immunoSEQ multiplex PCR, yet TCRdb's version contains in-frame clones alone and is incomplete. The sample comprises under 1 million clones, more than 85% of which are singletons, and 24% rests with the top ten. The sequenced sample was naive CD8+ T cells sorted from blood. The receptors come from a man aged 30-40 years in good health. CDR3s include the opening cysteine and the closing phenylalanine or tryptophan. D genes are given only for firm matches. Clone size is given for some rows only: seen once, a few or many times, or a class if the clone is expanded.

-	-	TRBV7-3	TRBJ1-2	TGTGCCAGCAGGATTTCCGGGGCGTCTAGAGATGGCTACACCTTC	CASRISGASRDGYTF
-	-	TRBV6-5	TRBJ2-1	TGTGCCAGCAGCCCAATAGGTGGGGACAATGAGCAGTTCTTC	CASSPIGGDNEQFF
TRBD1	-	TRBV6-5	TRBJ2-7	TGTGCCAGCAGTTCCCCCGGGACAGGGACCTACGAGCAGTACTTC	CASSSPGTGTYEQYF
-	-	TRBV28	TRBJ1-1	TGTGCCAGCAGGGTCGATACTGAAGCTTTCTTT	CASRVDTEAFF
-	-	TRBV9	TRBJ2-1	TGTGCCAGCAGCCCCCGGTGGGGCGATAGCTCCTACAATGAGCAGTTCTTC	CASSPRWGDSSYNEQFF
-	-	TRBV28	TRBJ1-1	TGTGCCAGCAGTTTAGCCGGGAACGCTGAAGCTTTCTTT	CASSLAGNAEAFF
TRBD1	-	TRBV25-1	TRBJ2-1	TGTGCCAGCAGTGAACAGGGGGAATACAATGAGCAGTTCTTC	CASSEQGEYNEQFF
-	-	TRBV4-1	TRBJ2-1	TGCGCCAGCAGCCAGGGGCCAGGCGATGAGCAGTTCTTC	CASSQGPGDEQFF
-	-	TRBV7-9	TRBJ1-5	TGTGCCAGCAGCCCAGATAGGTTGACGGATAGCAATCAGCCCCAGCATTTT	CASSPDRLTDSNQPQHF
-	once	TRBV15	TRBJ2-1	TGTGCCACCAGCAGAGTTAATGAGCAGTTCTTC	CATSRVNEQFF
-	-	TRBV2	TRBJ1-5	TGTGCCAGCAGACGTACCTTGGGGGACGATGTACGCAATCAGCCCCAGCATTTT	CASRRTLGDDVRNQPQHF
-	once	TRBV6-5	TRBJ1-1	TGTGCCAGCAGTTACGGAACTGAAGCTTTCTTT	CASSYGTEAFF
TRBD1	-	TRBV2	TRBJ2-1	TGTGCCAGCAGTGACCCACCCTGGGGGGGACAGGGCGTGCGGGGGACCTACAATGAGCAGTTCTTC	CASSDPPWGGQGVRGTYNEQFF
TRBD1	-	TRBV27	TRBJ2-7	TGTGCCAGCAGTCTTGACCGACAGGGCCACGAGCAGTACTTC	CASSLDRQGHEQYF
-	-	TRBV7-6	TRBJ1-2	TGTGCCAGCAGCAGGGGAGCTAACTATGGCTACACCTTC	CASSRGANYGYTF
-	-	TRBV19	TRBJ2-7	TGTGCCAGTAGTATCCATCGCGATTGGCGCTACGAGCAGTACTTC	CASSIHRDWRYEQYF
-	-	TRBV18	TRBJ2-3	TGTGCCAGCTCCGCCCTGAGAAAAGGTGACCCTAGCACAGATACGCAGTATTTT	CASSALRKGDPSTDTQYF
TRBD2	-	TRBV9	TRBJ2-1	TGTGCCAGCAGCGGAGAGCCCTTCCTAGCGGGGCACAATGAGCAGTTCTTC	CASSGEPFLAGHNEQFF
-	once	TRBV29-1	TRBJ2-7	TGCAGCGCCGTACGGGACCACTCCTACGAGCAGTACTTC	CSAVRDHSYEQYF
TRBD2	-	TRBV27	TRBJ2-7	TGTGCCAGCAGCGCCACTAGCGCGATCCTCTACGAGCAGTACTTC	CASSATSAILYEQYF
TRBD2	-	TRBV7-2	TRBJ2-1	TGTGCCAGCAGCTTACTTCTAGCGGGGGGGACCTACAATGAGCAGTTCTTC	CASSLLLAGGTYNEQFF
-	-	TRBV7-9	TRBJ2-7	TGTGCCAGCAGCCCGAGGACGTCGGTCGAGCAGTACTTC	CASSPRTSVEQYF
-	-	TRBV29-1	TRBJ1-3	TGCAGCGTTGAAGGTCTTCTGGGGTCTGGAAACACCATATATTTT	CSVEGLLGSGNTIYF
-	-	TRBV4-1	TRBJ2-5	TGCGCCAGCAGCCAAGATCTGGCCACCCAAGAGACCCAGTACTTC	CASSQDLATQETQYF
-	once	TRBV19	TRBJ2-7	TGTGCCAGCTCGGCGGGACACCGGACCTACGAGCAGTACTTC	CASSAGHRTYEQYF
-	once	TRBV28	TRBJ2-1	TGTGCCAGCAGTTCGGTGGAGAGGCGCTTCGAGCAGTTCTTC	CASSSVERRFEQFF
TRBD1	-	TRBV7-9	TRBJ2-1	TGTGCCAGCAGCTCCCAGGGGACAGATAATTACAATGAGCAGTTCTTC	CASSSQGTDNYNEQFF
-	-	TRBV6-1	TRBJ2-7	TGTGCCAGCAGTGATTGGGACGGACTCACCTACGAGCAGTACTTC	CASSDWDGLTYEQYF
TRBD2	-	TRBV9	TRBJ2-3	TGTGCCAGCAGCGTTAGCGGGAGGGCTACAGATACGCAGTATTTT	CASSVSGRATDTQYF
TRBD2	-	TRBV28	TRBJ2-3	TGTGCCAGCAGTCCACTAGCGAGTAGCACAGATACGCAGTATTTT	CASSPLASSTDTQYF
-	-	TRBV28	TRBJ2-1	TGTGCCAGCAGTTTAATTCGGCGCTCCGGCGCTAACTCCTACAATGAGCAGTTCTTC	CASSLIRRSGANSYNEQFF
-	few	TRBV7-9	TRBJ2-4	TGTGCCAGCAGCCCGGCGATAGCCAAAAACATTCAGTACTTC	CASSPAIAKNIQYF
-	-	TRBV10-3	TRBJ2-3	TGTGCCATCAGTGAAATCCAGGGGGGTAGCCACCGAGGGGGTACGCAGTATTTT	CAISEIQGGSHRGGTQYF
-	-	TRBV6-6	TRBJ2-2	TGTGCCAGCAGTTACTCTCCCGGGGAGGGGGCCGGGGAGCTGTTTTTT	CASSYSPGEGAGELFF
-	-	TRBV6-5	TRBJ2-3	TGTGCCAGCAGTCATACGGACGGAAGCACAGATACGCAGTATTTT	CASSHTDGSTDTQYF
TRBD1	-	TRBV19	TRBJ1-2	TGTGCCAGTAGACCCCTCGACAGGGCCGCCTACACCTTC	CASRPLDRAAYTF
TRBD1	-	TRBV7-9	TRBJ2-7	TGTGCCAGCAGCCATATCGGGACAGAATACTACGAGCAGTACTTC	CASSHIGTEYYEQYF
-	-	TRBV11-2	TRBJ2-7	TGTGCCAGCAGCCTACCGGCGTGGCCCTACGAGCAGTACTTC	CASSLPAWPYEQYF
-	-	TRBV27	TRBJ2-1	TGTGCCAGCAGTGAAAGGGCCTCAAGGAATGAGCAGTTCTTC	CASSERASRNEQFF
TRBD2	-	TRBV7-9	TRBJ2-7	TGTGCCAGCAGCTCGGGACTAACAACCTACGAGCAGTACTTC	CASSSGLTTYEQYF
-	-	TRBV4-3	TRBJ2-2	TGCGCCAGCAGCCAACCGCTCCAGGGGGGCACCGGGGAGCTGTTTTTT	CASSQPLQGGTGELFF
TRBD2	-	TRBV9	TRBJ2-7	TGTGCCAGCAGCACAAGCGGGAGTGAAATTAACGAGCAGTACTTC	CASSTSGSEINEQYF
TRBD1	-	TRBV7-9	TRBJ2-7	TGTGCCAGCAGCCCGGGGACAGGGGTTCGCCACGAGCAGTACTTC	CASSPGTGVRHEQYF
-	-	TRBV5-6	TRBJ2-3	TGTGCCAGCACCCCCGGAAGATTACAGGGATATACCACAGATACGCAGTATTTT	CASTPGRLQGYTTDTQYF
-	-	TRBV7-9	TRBJ1-2	TGTGCCAGCAGCTCTGATGGTGTCTGGATGTATGGCTACACCTTC	CASSSDGVWMYGYTF
TRBD1	-	TRBV11-2	TRBJ2-7	TGTGCCAGCAGCTCAGTCTCTAGCCGGGACAGGCCACACGAGCAGTACTTC	CASSSVSSRDRPHEQYF
-	-	TRBV6-5	TRBJ2-7	TGTGCCAGCAGTCCCCTGGACATCGACTCCGAGCAGTACTTC	CASSPLDIDSEQYF
TRBD2	-	TRBV30	TRBJ2-1	TGTGCCTGGGGACTAGCGGGAGGCGCCAATGAGCAGTTCTTC	CAWGLAGGANEQFF
TRBD1	-	TRBV23-1	TRBJ1-4	TGCGCCAGCACCTTAAAACCCCAACAGGGGGCAGGGGAAAAACTGTTTTTT	CASTLKPQQGAGEKLFF
TRBD1	-	TRBV15	TRBJ2-1	TGTGCCACCAGCTCCGGACAGGAATACAATGAGCAGTTCTTC	CATSSGQEYNEQFF
TRBD1	-	TRBV27	TRBJ2-7	TGTGCCAGCAGTTTATCTCGACAGGGAAACGAGCAGTACTTC	CASSLSRQGNEQYF
-	-	TRBV18	TRBJ2-1	TGTGCCAGCTCACCCCCCCCCGAGACACCCTACAATGAGCAGTTCTTC	CASSPPPETPYNEQFF